The following is a T cell receptor (beta chain) sequence with its context. Its specificity is unknown. The CDR3 spans 15 residues. Germline V gene lookup returns CDR1 LGHNA and CDR2 YSLEER. The V end was cut by 6 bases, the J end by 4 bases, with 19 bases between. This specimen comes from a study of identical twins. One entry per CDR3 protein results from TCRdb running MiXCR on the 5' RACE reads. The sample yields 240,000 or so distinct CDR3 sequences, about 10% seen once. Broader study findings: Conclusions relied on cross-sectional statistical analysis, not following the same donors. Low generation probability was overrepresented in out-of-frame alpha sequences shared by twins. Insertions were fewer in abundant cord blood beta clonotypes, whereas memory repertoires showed none of this pattern.

Material: memory T cells sorted from blood. V and J are TRBV4-3 and TRBJ2-7; possible D gene TRBD2, 6 bases. The receptor's source is a middle-aged man in good health. In DNA form, the CDR3 reads TGCGCCAGCAGTGAACTAGTCGGGAGAGCGTACGAGCAGTACTTC. Translating gives CASSELVGRAYEQYF.